The 28 T cell receptor beta chains below all came from one sample that was sequenced in a study of early T cells in non-severe SARS-CoV-2 infection (dated by TCRdb to about 2021). The method was 5' RACE. The reads were generated on a NextSeq 500. The public sequencing data were trimmed at Q25 with fastp and processed into clonotypes with MiXCR by TCRdb, which kept only in-frame beta chains. Rows with a matching CDR3 protein are joined into one entry that keeps the most common DNA and genes. The table for this sample lists just under 85,000 distinct CDR3 sequences; less than 11% of them were counted only once. Of the sample, over 7.5% is held by the ten largest clones. This specimen was whole blood, taken at baseline. These receptor sequences come from an adult who was a healthcare worker with PCR-confirmed SARS-CoV-2 infection or an uninfected control (not recorded which).

This clonotype occurred a few times. The chain has TRBV20-1 and TRBJ1-5; the D gene is possibly TRBD1 (5 bases). The CDR3 consists of 14 residues. Germline V lookup: CDR1 DFQATT, CDR2 SNEGSKA (reference sequence). Trimming pared 8 bases from V and 0 bases from J, leaving 14 bases between. The CDR3 region is CSLLGADSNQPQHF. CDR3 in DNA: TGCAGTCTTCTTGGGGCAGATAGCAATCAGCCCCAGCATTTT.

This clonotype was detected a few times. The V call is TRBV12-3 or TRBV12-4, the J call TRBJ2-7; no firm D call. The CDR3 has 10 residues. Trimming left V 8 bases short and J 1 base short, with 3 bases between. CDR3 in DNA: TGTGCCAGCGGGTCCTACGAGCAGTACTTC. Amino acid sequence: CASGSYEQYF.

The chain employs TRBV19 and TRBJ1-5; a weak D match, TRBD1 (6 bases). Trimming took 1 base from V and 9 from J, leaving 7 bases between them. Germline V lookup: CDR1 LNHDA, CDR2 SQIVND (reference sequence). There are 12 residues in the CDR3. The CDR3 DNA is TGTGCCAGTAGTATAGTACAGGGGCCCCAGCATTTT. Amino acids: CASSIVQGPQHF. The entire variable domain, with the rest obtained from reference TRBV19 and TRBJ1-5, is as follows: DGGITQSPKYLFRKEGQNVTLSCEQNLNHDAMYWYRQDPGQGLRLIYYSQIVNDFQKGDIAEGYSVSREKKESFPLTVTSAQKNPTAFYLCASSIVQGPQHFGDGTRLSIL.

The table lists this clonotype with a few counts. V is TRBV7-2 and J is TRBJ2-7; D possibly uses TRBD1 or TRBD2 (5 bases each). Germline V gene sequence: CDR1 SGHTA, CDR2 FQGNSA. The CDR3 contains 15 residues. V was cut by 5 bases and J by 0 bases, with 14 bases left in between. CDR3 amino acids: CASSPLPGTSYEQYF. CDR3 bases: TGTGCCAGCAGCCCGCTGCCCGGGACCTCCTACGAGCAGTACTTC.

This clonotype appeared many times. The chain carries TRBV2 and TRBJ2-2; no firm D call. The CDR3 spans 14 residues. In germline, CDR1 is SNHLY, CDR2 FYNNEI. V shed 4 bases and J shed 7 bases, with 13 bases lying between them. The CDR3 spells CASSGRVLDGELFF. The DNA of the CDR3 is TGTGCCAGCAGTGGCCGCGTCTTAGACGGGGAGCTGTTTTTT.

This clonotype was observed a few times. The chain couples TRBV24-1 to TRBJ2-2, with 10 nucleotides matching TRBD2. Germline-derived CDR1 and CDR2 are KGHDR and SFDVKD. The CDR3 totals 17 residues. With V trimmed by 5 bases and J by 6 bases, 11 bases remained unmatched. CDR3 region: CATSAPPGSGRSGELFF. CDR3 DNA: TGTGCCACCAGTGCCCCCCCGGGTAGCGGGAGGTCCGGGGAGCTGTTTTTT.

The table lists this clonotype with many counts. CDR3 nucleotides: TGTGCCAGCAGTGGGACTAGCGGGATTTACGAGCAGTACTTC. Translating it yields CASSGTSGIYEQYF. This chain uses TRBV28 with TRBJ2-7; TRBD2 agrees at 13 bases. The CDR3 is made up of 14 amino acids. J gave up 4 bases and V 5 bases, and 2 bases lay outside the gene matches. CDR1 is MDHEN and CDR2 is SYDVKM in the germline V gene.

This clonotype was recorded at least ten times. The chain joins TRBV20-1 to TRBJ1-2; 9 bases map to TRBD1. Looked up from germline, CDR1 is DFQATT and CDR2 is SNEGSKA (reference sequence). The CDR3 is 15 residues long. The J segment lost 4 bases and the V segment lost 3 bases, leaving 9 bases of the junction unmatched. CDR3 sequence (DNA): TGCAGTGCTAGCGGACAGGGGATCTCTACCTATGGCTACACCTTC. Protein product: CSASGQGISTYGYTF.

This clonotype was seen a handful of times. The chain couples TRBV18 to TRBJ2-3; D gene uncertain. The CDR3 has 13 amino acids. Germline-derived CDR1 and CDR2 are KGHSH and LQKENI. V lost 0 bases to trimming and J lost 5 bases, with 6 bases between them. The CDR3 DNA follows: TGTGCCAGCTCACCACCGGTTAAAGATACGCAGTATTTT. Amino acid sequence: CASSPPVKDTQYF.

This clonotype was seen only once. V gene TRBV10-2 combines with J gene TRBJ1-1; D perhaps matches TRBD1 (6 bases). CDR3 length equals 13 residues. Germline-derived CDR1 and CDR2 are WSHSY and SAAADI. V shed 8 bases and J shed 5 bases, with 15 bases lying between them. CDR3 loop: CASAPQGKTEAFF. CDR3 nucleotide sequence: TGCGCCAGCGCGCCGCAGGGGAAGACTGAAGCTTTCTTT.

This clonotype was seen at least ten times. This chain uses TRBV9 with TRBJ2-3; 14 bases line up with TRBD2. CDR1 and CDR2 (germline): SGDLS, YYNGEE. V lost 2 bases, J lost 4 bases, and 6 bases stayed unmatched. There are 17 residues in the CDR3. CDR3 in DNA: TGTGCCAGCAGCGTCGTCGGACTAGCGGGAGGCTCAGATACGCAGTATTTT. Residues: CASSVVGLAGGSDTQYF.

In this sample, this clonotype turned up a few times. The chain joins TRBV20-1 to TRBJ1-1, with D possibly matching TRBD1 (6 bases). The CDR3 extends over 15 amino acids. The germline V gene has CDR1 DFQATT and CDR2 SNEGSKA (reference sequence). V lost 0 bases and J lost 2, with 13 bases in between. The CDR3 nucleotides are TGCAGTGCTAGAGATCTCACAGGGACTAACACTGAAGCTTTCTTT. It translates to CSARDLTGTNTEAFF.

This clonotype appeared a few times. The J gene is TRBJ1-3, the V gene TRBV6-1; 7 bases are shared with TRBD1. The CDR3 covers 13 residues. Germline CDR1 is MNHNS and CDR2 is SASEGT. Trimming took 7 bases from V and 4 from J; bases not matched to a gene: 4. CDR3: CASNLDRGNTIYF. For the CDR3, the DNA is TGTGCCAGCAACCTGGACAGGGGAAACACCATATATTTT.

This clonotype was detected only a few times. V gene TRBV3-1 combines with J gene TRBJ1-5; D ambiguous. V lost 2 bases to trimming and J lost 5 bases, with 7 bases between them. The germline CDR1 and CDR2 sequences are LGHDT and YNNKEL (reference sequence). The CDR3 spans 13 residues. CDR3 amino acids: CASSQWVDQPQHF. The CDR3 DNA sequence: TGTGCCAGCAGCCAATGGGTGGATCAGCCCCAGCATTTT.

This clonotype was counted a few times. The chain recombines TRBV6-1 with TRBJ2-5, with TRBD1 matching 8 bases. The CDR3 covers 12 residues. V trimming: 10 bases; J trimming: 2 bases; junction bases outside the gene matches: 3. The germline V gene encodes CDR1 MNHNS and CDR2 SASEGT. The CDR3 is CATRGPQETQYF. DNA of the CDR3: TGTGCCACCAGGGGGCCTCAAGAGACCCAGTACTTC.

This clonotype was seen ten or more times. The chain joins TRBV7-2 to TRBJ2-1; 8 nucleotides agree with TRBD2. Germline assignment: CDR1 SGHTA and CDR2 FQGNSA. This CDR3 is built from 15 residues. Trimming removed 1 base from V and 6 bases from J; junction bases left unmatched: 5. The CDR3 region has the DNA TGTGCCAGCAGCTTAGGGGGACTAGTCGGCAATGAGCAGTTCTTC. Encoded protein: CASSLGGLVGNEQFF.

In its sample, this clonotype was seen many times. The rearrangement uses TRBV28 and TRBJ1-1, with TRBD1 identical over 8 bases. The length of the CDR3 is 14 residues. With 6 bases clipped from V and 1 base from J, the junction kept 4 bases outside the gene matches. Germline V lookup: CDR1 MDHEN, CDR2 SYDVKM. CDR3 loop: CASRDRAPNTEAFF. CDR3 coding DNA: TGTGCCAGCAGGGACAGGGCCCCGAACACTGAAGCTTTCTTT.

The chain couples TRBV12-3 or TRBV12-4 to TRBJ1-5; the D gene is possibly TRBD1 (6 bases). With 4 bases removed from V and 7 bases from J, the gap between germline ends came to 8 bases. This CDR3 region has 12 residues. The CDR3 DNA is TGTGCCAGCAGTTCCGACAGGCAGCCCCAGCATTTT. Its protein is CASSSDRQPQHF.

This rearrangement joins TRBV5-1 to TRBJ2-1, with 10 bases lining up with TRBD2. CDR1 and CDR2 (germline): SGHRS, YFSETQ. The V segment lost 0 bases and the J segment 0 bases; nucleotides outside the gene matches: 6. This CDR3 has 18 residues. The CDR3 region is CASSLASGLAASYNEQFF. The CDR3, as DNA: TGCGCCAGCAGCTTGGCCTCCGGACTAGCGGCCTCCTACAATGAGCAGTTCTTC.

The J gene is TRBJ2-7, the V gene TRBV28; D may be TRBD2 (5 bases). Trimming pared 5 bases from V and 6 bases from J, leaving 14 bases between. This CDR3 comprises 13 residues. Germline assignment: CDR1 MDHEN and CDR2 SYDVKM. In DNA, the CDR3 is TGTGCCAGCAGTATAAAGCCGGGGAGCGAGCAGTACTTC. Translation gives CASSIKPGSEQYF.

This clonotype was observed many times. V usage is TRBV4-1 and J usage is TRBJ2-7; 10 bases are a match to TRBD1. V lost 5 bases to trimming and J lost 4 bases; unmatched junction nucleotides: 2. Germline V gene lookup returns CDR1 MGHRA and CDR2 YSYEKL. The CDR3 consists of 13 residues. The CDR3 region is CASSVDRGYEQYF. CDR3 DNA sequence: TGCGCCAGCAGCGTGGACAGGGGGTACGAGCAGTACTTC.

V usage is TRBV28 and J usage is TRBJ1-2; D remains unclear. Germline V CDR1 and CDR2: MDHEN, SYDVKM. The CDR3 length is 13 residues. V was clipped by 5 bases and J by 1 base, with 8 bases between them. The CDR3 protein is CASSSGDNYGYTF. For the CDR3, the DNA is TGTGCCAGCAGTAGCGGGGATAACTATGGCTACACCTTC.

This clonotype appeared a few times. The chain links TRBV20-1 to TRBJ2-7; 10 bases match TRBD2. The CDR3 is 13 amino acids. With 3 bases clipped from V and 6 bases from J, the junction kept 5 bases outside the gene matches. The germline V gene has CDR1 DFQATT and CDR2 SNEGSKA (reference sequence). CDR3: CSASLGLATEQYF. DNA for the CDR3: TGCAGTGCTAGTTTGGGACTAGCGACCGAGCAGTACTTC.

In this sample, this clonotype turned up many times. The chain has TRBV2 and TRBJ2-7, with 14 bases lining up with TRBD2. The CDR3 extends over 15 amino acids. Germline loops: CDR1 SNHLY, CDR2 FYNNEI. J gave up 4 bases and V 7 bases, and 6 bases lay outside the gene matches. CDR3 protein: CASNRGTSGSYEQYF. The CDR3 DNA sequence: TGTGCCAGCAATCGAGGGACTAGCGGGAGTTACGAGCAGTACTTC.

This clonotype showed up just a few times. This chain joins TRBV6-1 and TRBJ2-7; D might be TRBD1 or TRBD2, each matching 5 bases. Germline lookup yields CDR1 MNHNS and CDR2 SASEGT. V was trimmed by 6 bases and J by 0 bases, leaving 12 bases between them. CDR3 length equals 14 residues. The CDR3 loop is CASRRDVSSYEQYF. The CDR3 DNA reads as TGTGCCAGCAGACGGGACGTTAGCTCCTACGAGCAGTACTTC.

This clonotype turned up a few times. The rearrangement uses TRBV10-3 and TRBJ2-5; D is perhaps TRBD2 (5 bases). The CDR3 has 13 amino acids. Germline CDR1 reads ENHRY; CDR2 reads SYGVKD. V dropped 3 bases and J dropped 5 bases, with 10 bases sitting between them. DNA for the CDR3: TGTGCCATCAGTGATCGCCGCGGGGAGACCCAGTACTTC. Its protein is CAISDRRGETQYF.

In this sample, this clonotype turned up a few times. The gene calls are TRBV27 and TRBJ2-7; D is ambiguous. The V end lost 5 bases, the J end lost 5 bases, and 13 bases lay between the germline ends. CDR3 size: 13 residues. Germline lookup yields CDR1 MNHEY and CDR2 SMNVEV (reference sequence). The CDR3 nucleotides are TGTGCCAGCAGTCGCCCGCTTGGGGACGAGCAGTACTTC. Its protein product is CASSRPLGDEQYF.

The V and J genes are TRBV19 and TRBJ1-5; D is undetermined. The CDR3 totals 13 residues. V lost 7 bases and J lost 6, with 13 bases in between. In germline, CDR1 is LNHDA, CDR2 SQIVND (reference sequence). Here the CDR3 reads CASKGGQAQPQHF. CDR3 in DNA: TGTGCCAGTAAGGGAGGGCAGGCTCAGCCCCAGCATTTT.